The 27 T cell receptor beta chains below all came from one sample that was sequenced in a study of T cells in Graves' hyperthyroidism and ophthalmopathy. Using RNA transcripts as the source, TCR beta CDR3 regions were amplified. HTBI primers were employed in a first-round RT-PCR of the TCR CDR3. One entry per CDR3 protein, called by TCRdb with MiXCR from the multiplex PCR reads. This sample carries 550,000 to 600,000 distinct CDR3 sequences, over 15% of them seen once, and the ten largest clones take 15% to 20%. Sequencing used blood. All receptors come from a woman aged 18 to 35 with Graves' hyperthyroidism.

This clonotype was counted many times. This chain uses TRBV28 with TRBJ2-4, with 8 bases fitting TRBD2. From germline, CDR1 is MDHEN and CDR2 SYDVKM. This CDR3 region has 18 residues. Trimming at V came to 2 bases and at J to 2 bases, leaving 11 bases not matched to a gene. The chain's CDR3 is CASSLIGSGSGSKNIQYF. DNA of the CDR3: TGTGCCAGCAGTTTAATAGGAAGCGGGAGCGGGTCCAAAAACATTCAGTACTTC.

Details on this clonotype: A clone one base away is much larger, so this may be a read error. This chain connects TRBV7-2 to TRBJ2-5; D is possibly TRBD1 or TRBD2 (6 bases each). The CDR3 contains 14 residues. The germline V gene encodes CDR1 SGHTA and CDR2 FQGNSA. CDR3 protein: CASSFIGGKETQCF. In DNA, the CDR3 is TGTGCCAGCAGCTTTATAGGGGGGAAAGAGACCCAGTGCTTC.

There are many counts of this clonotype. This CDR3 is CSASPPGGNQPQHF. The CDR3 DNA sequence: TGCAGTGCTAGCCCTCCAGGGGGCAATCAGCCCCAGCATTTT. The rearrangement joins TRBV20-1 to TRBJ1-5, with D possibly being TRBD1 (6 bases). Germline CDR1 is DFQATT and CDR2 is SNEGSKA (reference sequence). This CDR3 has 14 amino acids. V lost 3 bases to trimming and J lost 2 bases, with 11 bases between them.

A word on this clonotype: One end of the junction does not line up with germline, which may come from a read error. The genes are TRBV6-1 and TRBJ2-3, with D unclear. This CDR3 comprises 14 residues. The germline CDR1 and CDR2 sequences are MNHNS and SASEGT. The CDR3 region is CATSLRRYTDTQYF. In nucleotides, the CDR3 is TGTGCCACCAGTTTGCGCAGGTACACAGATACGCAGTATTTT.

The chain couples TRBV11-3 to TRBJ2-2; possibly TRBD1 for D (6 bases). The CDR3 covers 16 residues. Germline V lookup: CDR1 SGHNT, CDR2 YENEEA. V was shortened by 5 bases and J by 3 bases, with 16 bases between the two germline ends. CDR3 region: CASSPNGQIYTGELFF. The CDR3 nucleotides read TGTGCCAGCAGCCCAAATGGACAGATTTACACCGGGGAGCTGTTTTTT.

The sample holds a few counts of this clonotype. The chain employs TRBV19 and TRBJ1-2; 7 bases are shared with TRBD1. CDR3 length: 15 residues. CDR1 and CDR2 from the germline V gene are LNHDA and SQIVND (reference sequence). With V trimmed by 6 bases and J by 2 bases, 9 bases remained unmatched. The DNA for the CDR3 is TGTGCCAGTAGGCTACAAGGGACAGTGAACTATGGCTACACCTTC. As protein: CASRLQGTVNYGYTF.

This clonotype has just a few counts. The CDR3 sequence is CASSEGWEGAYNEQFF. CDR3 DNA sequence: TGTGCCAGCAGTGAGGGGTGGGAAGGGGCCTACAATGAGCAGTTCTTC. This sequence joins TRBV6-1 and TRBJ2-1, with D possibly matching TRBD1 (5 bases). V was pared by 3 bases and J by 2 bases, with 14 bases between. The CDR3 consists of 16 residues. Germline V gives CDR1 MNHNS, CDR2 SASEGT.

A few counts support this clonotype. The rearrangement uses TRBV19 and TRBJ2-7; D assignment may be TRBD1 or TRBD2 (6 bases each). Germline-derived CDR1 and CDR2 are LNHDA and SQIVND (reference sequence). Trimming pared 7 bases from V and 5 bases from J, leaving 21 bases between. CDR3 length equals 15 residues. This CDR3 reads CASTSSSGAWDEQYF. CDR3 sequence (DNA): TGTGCCAGTACCTCCTCCTCGGGGGCGTGGGACGAGCAGTACTTC.

The chain combines TRBV30 with TRBJ1-1; unclear D gene. Germline loops: CDR1 GTSNPN, CDR2 SVGIG (reference sequence). Trimming stripped 2 bases from V and 7 bases from J, with 14 bases between. The CDR3 is 13 amino acids. The CDR3 sequence: CAWSLTPAFEAFF. CDR3 DNA: TGTGCCTGGAGTCTAACCCCAGCTTTTGAAGCTTTCTTT.

Many counts were recorded for this clonotype. CDR3 in amino acids: CSATKGQENQPQHF. Here the CDR3 DNA reads TGCAGTGCTACCAAGGGGCAGGAAAATCAGCCCCAGCATTTT. The chain couples TRBV20-1 to TRBJ1-5, with D possibly TRBD1 on 5 matching bases. CDR1 is DFQATT and CDR2 is SNEGSKA in the germline V gene (reference sequence). The CDR3 is 14 amino acids. The V and J ends lost 4 bases and 4 bases respectively, with 14 bases between them.

The chain couples TRBV20-1 to TRBJ1-3; D might be TRBD1 (6 bases). Deletions cut 6 bases from V and 0 bases from J, with 12 bases between. Looked up from germline, CDR1 is DFQATT and CDR2 is SNEGSKA (reference sequence). CDR3 size: 14 residues. The CDR3 sequence: CSADGQTSGNTIYF. CDR3 bases: TGCAGTGCCGATGGACAGACCTCTGGAAACACCATATATTTT.

This clonotype was found many times. This chain uses TRBV6-2 or TRBV6-3 with TRBJ2-1; D possibly corresponds to TRBD1 (6 bases). The CDR3 is 21 amino acids. Germline CDR1 is MNHEY and CDR2 is SVGEGT. Trimming left V 7 bases short and J 9 bases short, with 40 bases between. This CDR3 is CASMPQAVGSPKARGRSEQFF. In DNA form, the CDR3 reads TGTGCCAGCATGCCGCAGGCCGTTGGGTCCCCCAAAGCCAGGGGACGCAGTGAGCAGTTCTTC.

This chain links TRBV20-1 with TRBJ1-2, with 11 positions matching TRBD1. The germline CDR1 and CDR2 sequences are DFQATT and SNEGSKA (reference sequence). The CDR3 sequence is 13 residues long. The junction had 6 bases not matched to a gene; V was cut back by 6 bases and J by 6 bases. The CDR3 bases are TGCAGTGCAAGGGACAGGGGGTTCGATGGCTACACCTTC. It yields the protein CSARDRGFDGYTF.

This clonotype appeared many times. V and J are TRBV3-1 and TRBJ2-1, with 7 bases fitting TRBD2. This CDR3 is 17 amino acids long. V gave up 1 base and J gave up 1 base; unmatched junction bases: 7. CDR1 and CDR2 from the germline V gene are LGHDT and YNNKEL (reference sequence). CDR3 bases: TGTGCCAGCAGCCAAGCAGGGAGGGGTATGTCCTACAATGAGCAGTTCTTC. It codes for CASSQAGRGMSYNEQFF.

J is TRBJ2-4 and V is TRBV6-2 or TRBV6-3; 12 bases agree with TRBD2. V trimming: 7 bases; J trimming: 9 bases; junction bases outside the gene matches: 10. This CDR3 has 15 amino acids. From germline, CDR1 is MNHEY and CDR2 SVGEGT. In DNA form, the CDR3 reads TGTGCCAGCACCAATCTAGCGGGAGGGCCAGGCATTCAGTACTTC. Amino acids: CASTNLAGGPGIQYF.

This clonotype was observed at least ten times. The chain employs TRBV6-1 and TRBJ2-5; D possibly uses TRBD1 or TRBD2 (5 bases each). Per germline, CDR1 MNHNS and CDR2 SASEGT. The V end was cut by 5 bases, the J end by 5 bases, with 9 bases between. This CDR3 has 12 amino acids. This chain's CDR3 is CASSQGEETQYF. DNA for the CDR3: TGTGCCAGCAGTCAGGGAGAGGAGACCCAGTACTTC.

This clonotype was detected many times. The rearrangement uses TRBV12-3 or TRBV12-4 and TRBJ2-7; 10 nucleotides line up with TRBD2. V shed 5 bases, J shed 4 bases, and the junction held 5 bases outside the gene matches. This CDR3 is 14 amino acids long. CDR3 residues: CASSPLAGRYEQYF. The CDR3 DNA reads as TGTGCCAGCAGTCCACTAGCGGGGCGGTACGAGCAGTACTTC.

This clonotype was seen only a few times. The rearrangement links TRBV7-9 to TRBJ1-1; perhaps TRBD1 as D (5 bases). Germline loops: CDR1 SEHNR, CDR2 FQNEAQ (reference sequence). Trimming stripped 4 bases from V and 0 bases from J, with 12 bases between. The CDR3 covers 15 residues. The CDR3 sequence: CASSYPGTLNTEAFF. The CDR3 nucleotides are TGTGCCAGCAGCTACCCCGGGACCCTGAACACTGAAGCTTTCTTT.

This clonotype was observed at least ten times. The V and J genes are TRBV28 and TRBJ1-2; no firm D call. The CDR3 spans 15 residues. The V gene lost 2 bases and the J gene lost 6 bases, with 16 bases spanning the gap. CDR1 is MDHEN, CDR2 SYDVKM, per germline. The CDR3 nucleotides are TGTGCCAGCAGTTTAGTGGGCGAGGGAGGGAATGGCTACACCTTC. It encodes CASSLVGEGGNGYTF.

At least ten counts were recorded for this clonotype. The chain couples TRBV28 to TRBJ2-7; tentatively, D is TRBD2 (5 bases). The length of the CDR3 is 15 residues. CDR1 is MDHEN, CDR2 SYDVKM, per germline. The V end was cut by 3 bases, the J end by 3 bases, with 15 bases between. CDR3 nucleotides: TGTGCCAGCAGTTTCCCCGGCAGCGGTCTCTACGAGCAGTACTTC. This codes for CASSFPGSGLYEQYF.

This clonotype has at least ten counts. V is TRBV12-5 and J is TRBJ2-1, with D possibly being TRBD2 (5 bases). Deletions cut 6 bases from V and 0 bases from J, with 15 bases between. The CDR3 loop spans 16 amino acids. The germline gives CDR1 LGHNT, CDR2 FRNRAP. The CDR3 sequence is CASGHVTGSSYNEQFF. The CDR3 DNA reads TGTGCTAGTGGGCACGTAACTGGGAGCTCCTACAATGAGCAGTTCTTC.

The table lists this clonotype with many counts. The chain couples TRBV18 to TRBJ2-1; maybe TRBD2 (6 bases). CDR1 is KGHSH and CDR2 is LQKENI in the germline V gene. V was clipped by 5 bases and J by 7 bases, with 9 bases between them. This CDR3 comprises 12 residues. The CDR3: CASSTSGNEQFF. As DNA, the CDR3 is TGTGCCAGCTCAACGAGCGGGAATGAGCAGTTCTTC. Variable domain in full (rest from reference TRBV18 and TRBJ2-1): NAGVMQNPRHLVRRRGQEARLRCSPMKGHSHVYWYRQLPEEGLKFMVYLQKENIIDESGMPKERFSAEFPKEGPSILRIQQVVRGDSAAYFCASSTSGNEQFFGPGTRLTVL.

In its sample, this clonotype was seen a few times. V gene TRBV19 combines with J gene TRBJ1-3, with D maybe TRBD1 (6 bases). This CDR3 has 14 amino acids. Germline loops: CDR1 LNHDA, CDR2 SQIVND (reference sequence). The V and J ends lost 10 bases and 0 bases respectively, with 13 bases between them. The CDR3 is CATSRTASGNTIYF. CDR3 coding DNA: TGTGCCACCTCACGGACAGCCTCTGGAAACACCATATATTTT.

This clonotype was detected only a few times. J is TRBJ1-6 and V is TRBV18; D is perhaps TRBD1 (5 bases). Trimming cost V 1 base and J 3 bases, with 10 bases left between them. CDR1 and CDR2 (germline): KGHSH, LQKENI. This CDR3 is built from 16 residues. CDR3 in amino acids: CASSPRADNYNSPLHF. CDR3 nucleotide sequence: TGTGCCAGCTCACCACGAGCGGACAACTATAATTCACCCCTCCACTTT.

This clonotype was recorded at least ten times. The chain employs TRBV27 and TRBJ2-1; D unclear. The germline V gene has CDR1 MNHEY and CDR2 SMNVEV (reference sequence). The V end was cut by 7 bases, the J end by 1 base, with 17 bases between. The CDR3 has 16 amino acids. The CDR3 sequence is CASTLPVRSSYNEQFF. The CDR3 region has the DNA TGTGCCAGCACCCTCCCGGTGCGGTCGTCCTACAATGAGCAGTTCTTC.

There are a few counts of this clonotype. The chain carries TRBV6-1 and TRBJ2-2; 8 nucleotides line up with TRBD2. CDR3 length equals 18 residues. The germline V gene has CDR1 MNHNS and CDR2 SASEGT. Trimming at V came to 9 bases and at J to 5 bases, leaving 20 bases not matched to a gene. The CDR3 loop reads CASGGGLLLNWGTGELFF. The CDR3 bases are TGTGCCAGTGGCGGGGGGCTTCTCCTAAACTGGGGAACCGGGGAGCTGTTTTTT.

The rearrangement links TRBV7-9 to TRBJ2-1, with D perhaps TRBD1 (6 bases). The CDR3 is made up of 16 amino acids. Germline assignment: CDR1 SEHNR and CDR2 FQNEAQ (reference sequence). V was shortened by 5 bases and J by 4 bases, with 18 bases between the two germline ends. In nucleotides, the CDR3 is TGTGCCAGCAGCCCCGGAACAGGGTTATTGTACAATGAGCAGTTCTTC. It encodes CASSPGTGLLYNEQFF.